This T cell receptor (beta chain) emerged from a study of blood T cell repertoires in COVID-19. Study background: The analysed material was cDNA or gDNA that came from T cells, B-cell-depleted T cells, or PBMCs.

Trimming at V came to 5 bases and at J to 2 bases, leaving 6 bases not matched to a gene. Germline CDR1 reads MNHEY; CDR2 reads SMNVEV (reference sequence). There are 16 residues in the CDR3. Method: immunoSEQ multiplex PCR; TCRdb's copy keeps in-frame clones and lacks some. The profile shows around 390,000 clones, around 87% of them singletons. Study members were between roughly 18 and 100 years old and lived in some 22 US regions. The sample was PBMCs or T cells enriched from blood (not recorded which). This clonotype was obtained from a woman in her forties or fifties who had recovered from COVID-19. The V gene is TRBV27, the J gene TRBJ1-6; 7 bases map to TRBD1. Here the CDR3 reads CASSGTVTPYNSPLHF. CDR3 coding DNA: TGTGCCAGCAGTGGGACAGTCACTCCCTATAATTCACCCCTCCACTTT.